The 22 T cell receptor beta chains in this list originate from one sample, sequenced in a study of CXCR3-negative and CXCR3-positive naive CD8 T cells. Researchers prepared the TRB cDNA libraries using 5' RACE with UMI labels. From the 5' RACE reads, TCRdb lists one entry per CDR3 protein and no DNA. The sample yields 100,000 or so distinct CDR3 sequences, of which the top ten take up approximately 1.5%. Material: naive CXCR3- CD8+ T cells from blood. Subset given: CD45RO-CCR7+CD27+CD95- naive CD8+ T cells lacking CXCR3 (TNR3-). The receptors come from a human donor in good health. Some clones in this sample may be carry-over from other donors' samples.

The chain recombines TRBV20-1 with TRBJ1-1; TCRdb lists TRBD1, though no DNA is available to test this call. Looked up from germline, CDR1 is DFQATT and CDR2 is SNEGSKA (reference sequence). This CDR3 is built from 13 residues. The CDR3 loop reads CSALRQADTEAFF.

J is TRBJ2-7 and V is TRBV28; the D gene TCRdb calls, TRBD1, cannot be checked with no DNA. The germline V gene encodes CDR1 MDHEN and CDR2 SYDVKM. CDR3 length equals 17 residues. The CDR3 region is CASSSLLGDRGLYEQYF. Combining the CDR3 with reference TRBV28 and TRBJ2-7 gives the whole variable domain DVKVTQSSRYLVKRTGEKVFLECVQDMDHENMFWYRQDPGLGLRLIYFSYDVKMKEKGDIPEGYSVSREKKERFSLILESASTNQTSMYLCASSSLLGDRGLYEQYFGPGTRLTVT.

The chain links TRBV29-1 to TRBJ2-7. The CDR3 sequence is 11 residues long. Germline V gene lookup returns CDR1 SQVTM and CDR2 ANQGSEA. The CDR3 loop is CSVRVSYEQYF.

The chain has TRBV7-9 and TRBJ1-1; TCRdb gives TRBD1 as the D gene, but with no DNA this cannot be confirmed. CDR3 size: 15 residues. Germline CDR1 SEHNR, CDR2 FQNEAQ (reference sequence). The CDR3 spells CASSASGAMNTEAFF.

V gene TRBV4-2 combines with J gene TRBJ2-1; no DNA is available, so the TRBD1 call from TCRdb remains unchecked. Germline CDR1 is LGHNA and CDR2 is YNFKEQ. This CDR3 has 16 amino acids. CDR3: CASSQTWRTRDNEQFF.

V and J are TRBV12-3 or TRBV12-4 and TRBJ2-7; the D gene TCRdb calls, TRBD1, cannot be checked with no DNA. The CDR3 is made up of 17 amino acids. The CDR3 here is CASSSTNTGQIFYEQYF.

The rearrangement links TRBV11-2 to TRBJ2-7; the TRBD2 assignment by TCRdb is unverifiable without DNA. CDR3 length equals 14 residues. Germline values: CDR1 SGHAT, CDR2 FQNNGV. The CDR3 loop is CASSLRDYSYEQYF.

This chain joins TRBV11-3 and TRBJ1-2; TCRdb names TRBD1, which stays unverified in the absence of DNA. Germline V gives CDR1 SGHNT, CDR2 YENEEA. The length of the CDR3 is 14 residues. The CDR3 loop is CASSPGQRSYGYTF.

The V and J genes are TRBV29-1 and TRBJ2-7. CDR1 and CDR2 (germline): SQVTM, ANQGSEA. The CDR3 covers 11 residues. CDR3 amino acids: CSVEGQFEQYF.

The genes are TRBV29-1 and TRBJ2-7. The germline V gene has CDR1 SQVTM and CDR2 ANQGSEA. The CDR3 runs to 13 residues. This CDR3 is CSFRTGSSYEQYF.

The J gene is TRBJ2-7, the V gene TRBV29-1; the D call of TRBD2 rests on TCRdb alone, since no DNA is present to check it. Germline loops: CDR1 SQVTM, CDR2 ANQGSEA. The CDR3 contains 17 residues. CDR3: CSVVGLAGTSPSGEQYF.

The gene calls are TRBV27 and TRBJ1-5; TCRdb gives TRBD1 as the D gene, but with no DNA this cannot be confirmed. This CDR3 has 14 residues. The germline CDR1 and CDR2 sequences are MNHEY and SMNVEV (reference sequence). CDR3 loop: CASSFRGSNQPQHF.

This chain joins TRBV7-9 and TRBJ2-5; there is no DNA to check the TCRdb D call of TRBD1. CDR1 SEHNR and CDR2 FQNEAQ come from the germline V gene (reference sequence). CDR3 size: 16 residues. This chain's CDR3 is CASSLALGRVIETQYF.

V is TRBV19 and J is TRBJ2-1. This CDR3 is built from 13 residues. Germline V gene data show CDR1 as LNHDA and CDR2 as SQIVND (reference sequence). The CDR3 sequence: CASTSDPYNEQFF.

The CDR3 here is CSVQGAQTEAFF. This chain connects TRBV29-1 to TRBJ1-1; no DNA is available, so the TRBD1 call from TCRdb remains unchecked. The CDR3 has 12 amino acids. Per the germline V gene, CDR1 is SQVTM and CDR2 is ANQGSEA.

The chain recombines TRBV4-3 with TRBJ1-1; with no DNA, the TCRdb D assignment of TRBD1 cannot be verified. CDR1 and CDR2 (germline): LGHNA, YSLEER. This CDR3 contains 16 residues. The CDR3 sequence: CASSQEWDRLNTEAFF.

V gene TRBV6-6 combines with J gene TRBJ2-7. The CDR3 runs to 13 residues. Per the germline V gene, CDR1 is MNHNY and CDR2 is SVGAGI (reference sequence). The CDR3 here is CASTTTDSYEQYF.

V gene TRBV5-1 combines with J gene TRBJ2-1; TCRdb picks TRBD1, but there is no DNA to check that call. There are 14 residues in the CDR3. The germline CDR1 and CDR2 sequences are SGHRS and YFSETQ. CDR3 sequence reads: CASSSGTGGLEQFF.

This chain connects TRBV12-2 to TRBJ2-7; TCRdb's D gene call, TRBD1, goes unchecked for lack of DNA. TRBV12-2 is described as a pseudogene. The CDR3 has 23 residues. The CDR3: CASRRPGGGCGKRGYATSYEQYF.

V and J are TRBV28 and TRBJ2-7; TCRdb indicates TRBD1, and absent DNA this call remains unverified. The germline CDR1 and CDR2 sequences are MDHEN and SYDVKM. The CDR3 is 14 residues long. The chain's CDR3 is CASRPDTATYEQYF.

The CDR3 loop is CASTFTYEQYF. The J gene is TRBJ2-7, the V gene TRBV25-1. The length of the CDR3 is 11 residues. In germline, CDR1 is MGHDK, CDR2 SYGVNS.

The V and J genes are TRBV29-1 and TRBJ1-2; TCRdb's assignment of TRBD1 cannot be checked, as there is no DNA. Germline V lookup: CDR1 SQVTM, CDR2 ANQGSEA. This CDR3 is built from 15 residues. The CDR3: CSVEDWGAAPNGYTF.